This TCR beta chain was found in a study of cytomegalovirus exposure and HLA in healthy donors. The primer mix had 60 Vbeta and 13 Jbeta primers. Data came from immunoSEQ multiplex PCR; TCRdb stores just in-frame clones and leaves some out. The data hold over 85,000 clones, with 76% observed a single time. This CDR3 is built from 13 residues. Germline V gene data show CDR1 as WNHNN and CDR2 as SYGVQD (reference sequence). The ends lost 9 bases at V and 7 bases at J; junction bases unmatched: 8. The specimen was PBMCs. The J gene is TRBJ2-2, the V gene TRBV10-1, with TRBD1 matching 7 bases. The sequence came from a man aged 25-45 years in good health and CMV-seropositive. DNA for the CDR3: TGCGCCAGTCAACAGGGGACCAACGGGGAGCTGTTTTTT. As protein: CASQQGTNGELFF.